The 26 T cell receptor beta chains in this list originate from one sample, sequenced in a study of blood T cells in healthy people across ages. For the second PCR, which ran for roughly 6 to 12 cycles, a sample-barcoded 5' primer and a J-beta primer mix were used. TCRdb passed the 5' RACE reads through MiXCR, listing each CDR3 protein once. The table has some 710,000 distinct CDR3 sequences, about 46% seen once; the top ten hold 15% to 20%. Sequenced input: blood. The receptor set was obtained from a man older than 75 in good health.

This chain uses TRBV5-1 with TRBJ2-4, with D maybe TRBD1 (6 bases). The closer fit of TRBJ2-7 to the DNA end suggests the J call may be wrong. The CDR3 is 14 residues long. From germline, CDR1 is SGHRS and CDR2 YFSETQ. The CDR3 coding sequence is TGCGCCAGCACACGGACAGACTATGCGGACGAGCAGTACTTC. The encoded protein is CASTRTDYADEQYF.

V and J are TRBV10-1 and TRBJ2-3; D uncertain. This CDR3 is 18 amino acids long. The V and J ends lost 6 bases and 2 bases respectively, with 24 bases between them. CDR1 is WNHNN, CDR2 SYGVQD, per germline (reference sequence). This chain's CDR3 is CASSQSLSGWEDTDTQYF. The DNA of the CDR3 is TGCGCCAGCAGCCAATCCTTATCCGGGTGGGAAGACACAGATACGCAGTATTTT.

The gene calls are TRBV29-1 and TRBJ2-7, with 8 nucleotides matching TRBD1. V dropped 4 bases and J dropped 5; count of bases not matched to a gene: 16. Germline V CDR1 and CDR2: SQVTM, ANQGSEA. The CDR3 length is 16 residues. The CDR3 DNA reads TGCAGCGTTGGGGGCTTACAGGGGGGAATTTCGGACGAGCAGTACTTC. It codes for CSVGGLQGGISDEQYF.

This clonotype was picked up a small number of times. J is TRBJ2-7 and V is TRBV7-9; TRBD1 aligns across 8 bases. J lost 0 bases, V lost 5 bases, and 6 bases had no gene match. Germline V gene lookup returns CDR1 SEHNR and CDR2 FQNEAQ (reference sequence). The CDR3 is 15 residues long. Written as DNA, the CDR3 is TGTGCCAGCAGCGTAATGGGACAGGTCTCCTACGAGCAGTACTTC. Its translation is CASSVMGQVSYEQYF.

Many counts were recorded for this clonotype. The V and J genes are TRBV5-1 and TRBJ2-1; possible D gene TRBD1, 5 bases. CDR1 and CDR2 from the germline V gene are SGHRS and YFSETQ. This CDR3 spans 11 amino acids. V dropped 7 bases and J dropped 8 bases, with 10 bases sitting between them. In DNA, the CDR3 is TGCGCCAGCGAAAAAGGGGATGAGCAGTTCTTC. This gives the protein CASEKGDEQFF.

The chain combines TRBV5-1 with TRBJ2-1; 8 nucleotides agree with TRBD2. Losses at the gene ends were 1 base for V and 5 bases for J; bases not matched to a gene: 2. The CDR3 is 14 residues long. Per the germline V gene, CDR1 is SGHRS and CDR2 is YFSETQ. The CDR3 bases are TGCGCCAGCAGCTTGAAGACTAGCGACAATGAGCAGTTCTTC. The encoded protein is CASSLKTSDNEQFF.

This rearrangement joins TRBV21-1 to TRBJ2-1; the table's D call, TRBD2, was not checked against the DNA. TRBV21-1 is noted as a pseudogene. This CDR3 comprises 19 residues. Here the CDR3 reads CASSKAGRAPRSSYNEQFF. The CDR3 DNA sequence: TGTGCCAGCAGCAAAGCCGGGAGGGCCCCTCGGAGCTCCTACAATGAGCAGTTCTTC.

The J gene is TRBJ1-2, the V gene TRBV12-3 or TRBV12-4, with D possibly being TRBD1 (6 bases). The CDR3 is made up of 13 amino acids. V lost 4 bases and J 4 bases, leaving 10 bases between the germline ends. CDR3: CASSSGDRYGYTF. The CDR3 region has the DNA TGTGCCAGCAGTTCAGGGGACCGCTATGGCTACACCTTC.

J is TRBJ2-1 and V is TRBV5-1; 7 bases fit TRBD2. The length of the CDR3 is 14 residues. V gave up 5 bases and J gave up 6 bases; unmatched junction bases: 8. The germline V gene encodes CDR1 SGHRS and CDR2 YFSETQ. CDR3 nucleotide sequence: TGCGCCAGCAGGCCTCTCACTAGCGTCAATGAGCAGTTCTTC. Encoded protein: CASRPLTSVNEQFF.

This clonotype turned up a few times. The genes are TRBV12-3 or TRBV12-4 and TRBJ2-1, with 7 nucleotides matching TRBD1. The CDR3 extends over 17 amino acids. The V and J ends lost 4 bases and 1 base, in that order; junction bases with no gene match: 10. Written as DNA, the CDR3 is TGTGCCAGCAGTTCCCTGGGTAGGGGGCGATCCTACAATGAGCAGTTCTTC. Translation gives CASSSLGRGRSYNEQFF.

This clonotype was found a few times. The chain carries TRBV24-1 and TRBJ2-1; 11 bases are shared with TRBD2. V lost 3 bases to trimming and J lost 7 bases; unmatched junction nucleotides: 10. This CDR3 is 17 amino acids long. Germline CDR1 and CDR2: KGHDR and SFDVKD. CDR3 DNA: TGTGCCACCAGTGATCCTCTCCTAGCGGGGGGTGGGAATGAGCAGTTCTTC. Protein sequence: CATSDPLLAGGGNEQFF.

The chain joins TRBV7-2 to TRBJ2-7, with 7 bases aligning to TRBD2. Per germline, CDR1 SGHTA and CDR2 FQGNSA. J lost 2 bases, V lost 6 bases, and 10 bases had no gene match. CDR3 length equals 15 residues. The DNA of the CDR3 is TGTGCCAGCAGTCAGGTTAGCGGGTCCGCCTACGAGCAGTACTTC. It is translated as CASSQVSGSAYEQYF.

V is TRBV20-1 and J is TRBJ1-6, with 7 bases aligning to TRBD1. Germline trimming cut 5 bases from V and 9 bases from J; bases unmatched to any gene: 13. Germline V gene lookup returns CDR1 DFQATT and CDR2 SNEGSKA (reference sequence). The length of the CDR3 is 15 residues. The CDR3 DNA is TGCAGTGCTTTCGGGACAGCCACAGGGGTTTCACCCCTCCACTTT. It is translated as CSAFGTATGVSPLHF.

The J gene is TRBJ1-1, the V gene TRBV12-3 or TRBV12-4, with D possibly being TRBD1 (5 bases). CDR3 length equals 13 residues. Trimming took off 5 bases at V and 5 bases at J, with 12 bases between the two ends. CDR3 bases: TGTGCCAGCAGTCCAGGGATCGGGACTGAAGCTTTCTTT. Amino acid sequence: CASSPGIGTEAFF.

The V and J genes are TRBV12-3 or TRBV12-4 and TRBJ2-4; unclear D gene. Deletions cut 3 bases from V and 8 bases from J, with 14 bases between. The CDR3 runs to 14 residues. The CDR3 DNA follows: TGTGCCAGCAGTTTGGGGATTCTTAGGGACATTCAGTACTTC. As protein: CASSLGILRDIQYF.

The gene calls are TRBV3-1 and TRBJ2-3; D gene uncertain. Germline V lookup: CDR1 LGHDT, CDR2 YNNKEL (reference sequence). The CDR3 totals 12 residues. V dropped 0 bases and J dropped 7 bases, with 5 bases sitting between them. CDR3 coding DNA: TGTGCCAGCAGCCAAGAGCGAAATACGCAGTATTTT. Its protein is CASSQERNTQYF.

The chain joins TRBV6-6 to TRBJ2-2; the D is unclear. The germline CDR1 and CDR2 sequences are MNHNY and SVGAGI (reference sequence). The V gene lost 2 bases and the J gene lost 4 bases, with 5 bases spanning the gap. The CDR3 spans 13 residues. CDR3 in amino acids: CASSYRSTGELFF. CDR3 coding DNA: TGTGCCAGCAGTTACAGGTCCACCGGGGAGCTGTTTTTT.

The J gene is TRBJ2-6, the V gene TRBV24-1; D perhaps matches TRBD1 (6 bases). The CDR3 runs to 15 residues. V was shortened by 9 bases and J by 6 bases, with 17 bases between the two germline ends. Germline CDR1 reads KGHDR; CDR2 reads SFDVKD. The DNA for the CDR3 is TGTGCCACCGGTCAGGTAGGGGGTAAGGCCAACGTCCTGACTTTC. Its translation is CATGQVGGKANVLTF.

The table lists this clonotype with a few counts. The V and J genes are TRBV18 and TRBJ2-7, with D unclear. With 0 bases removed from V and 6 bases from J, the gap between germline ends came to 15 bases. The CDR3 length is 15 residues. Per the germline V gene, CDR1 is KGHSH and CDR2 is LQKENI. CDR3 DNA sequence: TGTGCCAGCTCACCACCGGACGGTATGCTCTCCGAGCAGTACTTC. It codes for CASSPPDGMLSEQYF. Full variable domain (outside the CDR3, taken from reference TRBV18 and TRBJ2-7): NAGVMQNPRHLVRRRGQEARLRCSPMKGHSHVYWYRQLPEEGLKFMVYLQKENIIDESGMPKERFSAEFPKEGPSILRIQQVVRGDSAAYFCASSPPDGMLSEQYFGPGTRLTVT.

This clonotype showed up just a few times. The genes are TRBV7-2 and TRBJ2-7; maybe TRBD2 (6 bases). CDR1 is SGHTA and CDR2 is FQGNSA in the germline V gene. There are 16 residues in the CDR3. V was trimmed by 4 bases and J by 2 bases, leaving 18 bases between them. This CDR3 reads CASSSGGGLSTYEQYF. CDR3 DNA: TGTGCCAGCAGCTCCGGTGGGGGACTGTCAACCTACGAGCAGTACTTC.

This clonotype was seen a few times. The V gene is TRBV12-5, the J gene TRBJ1-2, with unresolved D. With 3 bases removed from V and 0 bases from J, the gap between germline ends came to 2 bases. CDR3 size: 12 residues. Germline V gene data show CDR1 as LGHNT and CDR2 as FRNRAP. In nucleotides, the CDR3 is TGTGCTAGTGGTTTTTCTAACTATGGCTACACCTTC. Protein sequence: CASGFSNYGYTF.

The chain uses TRBV10-3 and TRBJ2-1; a weak D match, TRBD1 (6 bases). Germline CDR1 is ENHRY and CDR2 is SYGVKD. Trimming pared 2 bases from V and 7 bases from J, leaving 12 bases between. This CDR3 is 14 amino acids long. CDR3 DNA sequence: TGTGCCATCAGTGAGCCGACCCAGGGGAATGAGCAGTTCTTC. Residues: CAISEPTQGNEQFF.

Of note for this clonotype: Mismatch with germline at one junction end may stem from a read error. V and J are TRBV6-4 and TRBJ1-2; possibly TRBD1 for D (6 bases). This CDR3 is built from 15 residues. CDR1 is MRHNA and CDR2 is SNTAGT in the germline V gene. The CDR3, as DNA: TGTGCCAGCAGTGTCGGAACCGGGGGGCTTTATGGCCACACCTTC. This sequence encodes CASSVGTGGLYGHTF.

The V and J genes are TRBV29-1 and TRBJ2-1, with D perhaps TRBD2 (7 bases). The CDR3 runs 15 residues. From germline, CDR1 is SQVTM and CDR2 ANQGSEA. The germline V and J ends were trimmed by 3 bases and 4 bases, with 16 bases remaining between them. CDR3 sequence reads: CSVERGGPPYNEQFF. In nucleotides, the CDR3 is TGCAGCGTTGAGAGGGGGGGGCCCCCTTACAATGAGCAGTTCTTC.

A few counts support this clonotype. The chain uses TRBV10-3 and TRBJ1-2; 7 nucleotides match TRBD1. Trimming took 6 bases from V and 7 from J; bases not matched to a gene: 8. Germline CDR1 and CDR2: ENHRY and SYGVKD. CDR3 length: 13 residues. The CDR3 reads CAIRTGTESGYTF. In nucleotides, the CDR3 is TGTGCCATCAGGACCGGGACAGAGAGTGGCTACACCTTC.

This clonotype was counted between two and nine times. CDR3 amino acids: CASSEGGWGYTF. In DNA form, the CDR3 reads TGTGCCAGCAGTGAAGGGGGCTGGGGCTACACCTTC. The chain recombines TRBV25-1 with TRBJ1-2, with D possibly being TRBD1 (6 bases). CDR3 size: 12 residues. The germline V and J ends were trimmed by 2 bases and 8 bases, with 9 bases remaining between them. CDR1 MGHDK and CDR2 SYGVNS come from the germline V gene.